This entry is about one TCR beta chain. What it recognizes is unknown. The record originates from a study of long-term antiretroviral therapy in people with HIV. Findings and caveats of the study: Transplant-donor-level diversity was not reached after ART, though diversity increased.

With survey level as its setting, the immunoSEQ assay was v3.0. Each sample had sequencing targeting about 40,000-50,000 T-cell genomes. Here immunoSEQ multiplex PCR was the method, and the copy in TCRdb shows in-frame clones only, minus some. This sample yields around 9,700 clones, of which 70% to 80% are seen a single time; 20% to 25% belongs to the top ten. The CDR3 covers 16 residues. V shed 5 bases and J shed 2 bases, with 16 bases lying between them. In germline, CDR1 is MNHEY, CDR2 SMNVEV (reference sequence). This sequence joins TRBV27 and TRBJ1-3, with D tentatively TRBD1 (6 bases). This sequence was found in a middle-aged man with HIV. Sequences were derived from unsorted PBMCs, sampled 1.8 years before starting antiretroviral therapy. For the CDR3, the DNA is TGTGCCAGCAGTCCTATCATACAGGGCACTGGAAACACCATATATTTT. Residues: CASSPIIQGTGNTIYF.